These 8 T cell receptor beta chains came from one sample sequenced in a study of read filtering for tumor transcriptome and immune sequencing. The library was built from 400 ng RNA with molecular barcoded adaptors for alpha/delta and beta/gamma chains. TCRdb re-called the reads through MiXCR, storing one row per CDR3 protein. The data contain approximately 140,000 distinct CDR3 sequences, approximately 13% of them singletons. Sequencing used a population of CD138-negative cells sorted from bone marrow. The receptors come from a donor at least 40 years old with multiple myeloma.

This clonotype was recorded many times. The genes are TRBV6-1 and TRBJ2-1; D uncertain. The CDR3 has 13 residues. V was clipped by 5 bases and J by 6 bases, with 11 bases between them. The V gene's germline CDR1 is MNHNS and CDR2 SASEGT. The CDR3 DNA follows: TGTGCCAGCAGTTATCGGACCGCCAATGAGCAGTTCTTC. This sequence encodes CASSYRTANEQFF.

Turning to this clonotype: A much larger clone lies one base from this, so it may be a read error. The chain joins TRBV7-2 to TRBJ2-7, with 14 bases aligning to TRBD2. CDR1 and CDR2 from the germline V gene are SGHTA and FQGNSA. The CDR3 consists of 18 residues. Trimming cost V 6 bases and J 0 bases; bases outside gene matches: 10. This CDR3 is CASRRLAGGRFISYEQYF. CDR3 in DNA: TGTGCCAGCAGACGACTAGCGGGAGGGCGCTTCATCTCCTACGAGCAGTACTTC.

Note on this clonotype: A read error may account for a junction end that differs from germline. V is TRBV7-9 and J is TRBJ2-2; possible D gene TRBD2, 6 bases. CDR1 is SEHNR, CDR2 FQNEAQ, per germline (reference sequence). CDR3 size: 13 residues. CDR3 loop: CTSSFSGTEELFF. In DNA, the CDR3 is TGTACCAGCAGCTTTAGCGGTACCGAGGAGCTGTTTTTT.

Many counts were recorded for this clonotype. The chain has TRBV30 and TRBJ2-2; unclear D gene. Trimming took off 3 bases at V and 2 bases at J, with 13 bases between the two ends. Germline loops: CDR1 GTSNPN, CDR2 SVGIG (reference sequence). CDR3 length: 15 amino acids. CDR3 nucleotides: TGTGCCTGGAGCGCGACCCGAAGAAACACCGGGGAGCTGTTTTTT. This translates into CAWSATRRNTGELFF.

Ten or more counts support this clonotype. V is TRBV20-1 and J is TRBJ2-3; D unclear. The germline gives CDR1 DFQATT, CDR2 SNEGSKA (reference sequence). The CDR3 is 16 residues long. Between the trimmed V and J ends, which lost 4 bases and 0 bases, there was a span of 17 bases. The CDR3 coding sequence is TGCAGTGCTAAAAGACACTTAAGTACTAGCACAGATACGCAGTATTTT. Protein product: CSAKRHLSTSTDTQYF.

Concerning this clonotype: This clone may be a read error of a much larger clone one base away. V usage is TRBV24-1 and J usage is TRBJ1-1, with D tentatively TRBD1 (5 bases). Germline V gene sequence: CDR1 KGHDR, CDR2 SFDVKD. The CDR3 contains 11 residues. The CDR3 nucleotides read TGTGCCACCGGTGAGGCAGGGGAAGCTTTCTTT. It codes for CATGEAGEAFF.

Comments on this clonotype: One base away lies a much larger clone, so this may be a sequencing read error. This sequence joins TRBV7-2 and TRBJ2-5; 8 bases map to TRBD2. The trim removed 5 bases at V and 9 bases at J, leaving 8 bases unmatched. CDR1 and CDR2 from the germline V gene are SGHTA and FQGNSA. This CDR3 spans 13 amino acids. This CDR3 reads CASSREGLEAQYF. The CDR3 bases are TGTGCCAGCAGCCGGGAGGGGCTGGAGGCCCAGTACTTC.

This clonotype has a count of ten or more. The chain recombines TRBV29-1 with TRBJ2-1; D possibly corresponds to TRBD1 (6 bases). The CDR3 is 15 residues long. The V gene's germline CDR1 is SQVTM and CDR2 ANQGSEA. Trimming removed 0 bases from V and 8 bases from J, with 17 bases in between. In DNA, the CDR3 is TGCAGCGTTGAAGACCAACGGGAACAGGGATATGAGCAGTTCTTC. This translates into CSVEDQREQGYEQFF.